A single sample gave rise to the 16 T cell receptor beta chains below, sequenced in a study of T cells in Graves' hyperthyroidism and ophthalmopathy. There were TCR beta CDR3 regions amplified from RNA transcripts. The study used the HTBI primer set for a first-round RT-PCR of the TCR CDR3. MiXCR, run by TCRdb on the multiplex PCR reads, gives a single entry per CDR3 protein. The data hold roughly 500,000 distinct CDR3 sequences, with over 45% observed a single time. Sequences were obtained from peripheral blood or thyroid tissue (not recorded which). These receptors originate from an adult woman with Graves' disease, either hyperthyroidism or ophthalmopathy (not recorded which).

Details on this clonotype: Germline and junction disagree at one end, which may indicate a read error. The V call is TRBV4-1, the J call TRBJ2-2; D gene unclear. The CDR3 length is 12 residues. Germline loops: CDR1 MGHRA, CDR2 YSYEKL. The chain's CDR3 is CVSSHDTGELFF. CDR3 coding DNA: TGTGTCAGCAGCCATGACACCGGGGAGCTGTTTTTT.

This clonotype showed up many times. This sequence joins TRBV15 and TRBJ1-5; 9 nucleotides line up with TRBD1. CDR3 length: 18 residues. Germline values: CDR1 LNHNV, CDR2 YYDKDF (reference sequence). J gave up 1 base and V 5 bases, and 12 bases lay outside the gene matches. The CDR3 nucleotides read TGTGCCACCAGCGGCGTACAGGGGGCTATTGAGAGCAATCAGCCCCAGCATTTT. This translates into CATSGVQGAIESNQPQHF.

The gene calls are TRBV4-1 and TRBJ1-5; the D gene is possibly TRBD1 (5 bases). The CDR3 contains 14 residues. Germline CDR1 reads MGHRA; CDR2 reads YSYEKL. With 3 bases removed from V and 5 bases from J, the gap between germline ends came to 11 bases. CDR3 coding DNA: TGCGCCAGCAGCCAGGCCCTGGGGGATCAGCCCCAGCATTTT. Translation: CASSQALGDQPQHF.

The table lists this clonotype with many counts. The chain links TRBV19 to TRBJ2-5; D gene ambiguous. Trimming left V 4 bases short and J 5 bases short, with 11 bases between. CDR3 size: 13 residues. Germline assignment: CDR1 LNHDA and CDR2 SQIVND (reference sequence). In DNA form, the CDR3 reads TGTGCCAGTAGTACCGGGCTGAGGGAGACCCAGTACTTC. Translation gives CASSTGLRETQYF.

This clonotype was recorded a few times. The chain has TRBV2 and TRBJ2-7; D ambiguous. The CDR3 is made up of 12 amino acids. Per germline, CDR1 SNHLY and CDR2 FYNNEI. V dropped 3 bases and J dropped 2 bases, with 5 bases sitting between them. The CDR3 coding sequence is TGTGCCAGCAGTGACTTAGCCTACGAGCAGTACTTC. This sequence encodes CASSDLAYEQYF.

Here the CDR3 reads CASSQESLGSYEQYF. For the CDR3, the DNA is TGTGCCAGCAGCCAAGAATCGCTAGGTTCCTACGAGCAGTACTTC. The chain is built from TRBV7-9 and TRBJ2-7; D uncertain. Trimming removed 5 bases from V and 1 base from J, with 15 bases in between. The CDR3 is 15 residues long. CDR1 is SEHNR, CDR2 FQNEAQ, per germline (reference sequence).

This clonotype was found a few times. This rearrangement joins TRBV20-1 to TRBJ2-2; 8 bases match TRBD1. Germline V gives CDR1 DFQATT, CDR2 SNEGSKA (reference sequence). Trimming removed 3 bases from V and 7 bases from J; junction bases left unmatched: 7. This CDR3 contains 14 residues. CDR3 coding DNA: TGCAGTGCTAGTCGACAGGGGTATAGCGGGGAGCTGTTTTTT. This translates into CSASRQGYSGELFF.

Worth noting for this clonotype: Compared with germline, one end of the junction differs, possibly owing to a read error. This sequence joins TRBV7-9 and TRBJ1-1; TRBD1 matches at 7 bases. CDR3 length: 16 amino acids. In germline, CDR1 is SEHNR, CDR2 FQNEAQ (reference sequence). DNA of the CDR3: TGCGCCAGCAGCCAAGCCGGGACAGAGGCCACGGTTGAAGCTTTCTTT. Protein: CASSQAGTEATVEAFF. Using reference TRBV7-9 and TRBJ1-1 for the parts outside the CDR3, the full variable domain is DTGVSQNPRHKITKRGQNVTFRCDPISEHNRLYWYRQTLGQGPEFLTYFQNEAQLEKSRLLSDRFSAERPKGSFSTLEIQRTEQGDSAMYLCASSQAGTEATVEAFFGQGTRLTVV.

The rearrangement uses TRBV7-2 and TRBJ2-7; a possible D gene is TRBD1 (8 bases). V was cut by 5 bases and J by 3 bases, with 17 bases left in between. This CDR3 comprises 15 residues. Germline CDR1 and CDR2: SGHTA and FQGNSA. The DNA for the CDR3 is TGTGCCAGCAGCCGCAGCGGGGACAGGAACTACGAGCAGTACTTC. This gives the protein CASSRSGDRNYEQYF.

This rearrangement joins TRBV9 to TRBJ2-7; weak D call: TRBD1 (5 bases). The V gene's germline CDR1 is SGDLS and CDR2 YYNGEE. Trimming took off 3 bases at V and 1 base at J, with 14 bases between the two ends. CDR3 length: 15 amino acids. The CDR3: CASSESTGNSYEQYF. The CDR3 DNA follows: TGTGCCAGCAGCGAGTCCACAGGAAATTCCTACGAGCAGTACTTC.

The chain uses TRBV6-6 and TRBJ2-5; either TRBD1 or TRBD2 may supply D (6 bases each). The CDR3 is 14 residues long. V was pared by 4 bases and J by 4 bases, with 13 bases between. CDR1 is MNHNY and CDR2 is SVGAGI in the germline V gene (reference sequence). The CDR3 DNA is TGTGCCAGCAGTTCCACAGGGACTGCAGAGACCCAGTACTTC. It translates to CASSSTGTAETQYF.

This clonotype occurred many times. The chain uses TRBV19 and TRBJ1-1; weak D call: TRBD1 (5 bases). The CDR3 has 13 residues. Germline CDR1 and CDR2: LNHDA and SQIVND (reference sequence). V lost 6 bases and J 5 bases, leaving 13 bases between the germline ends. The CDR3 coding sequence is TGTGCCAGTAGGGTCGGGGCGTATACTGAAGCTTTCTTT. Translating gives CASRVGAYTEAFF. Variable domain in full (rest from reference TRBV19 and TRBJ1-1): DGGITQSPKYLFRKEGQNVTLSCEQNLNHDAMYWYRQDPGQGLRLIYYSQIVNDFQKGDIAEGYSVSREKKESFPLTVTSAQKNPTAFYLCASRVGAYTEAFFGQGTRLTVV.

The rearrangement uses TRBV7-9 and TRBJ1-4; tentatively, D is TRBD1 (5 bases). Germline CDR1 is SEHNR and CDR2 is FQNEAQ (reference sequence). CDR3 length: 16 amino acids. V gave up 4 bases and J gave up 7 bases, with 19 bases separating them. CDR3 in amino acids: CASSSRIRTGTEKLFF. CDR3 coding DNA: TGTGCCAGCAGCTCAAGAATTAGGACTGGGACTGAAAAACTGTTTTTT.

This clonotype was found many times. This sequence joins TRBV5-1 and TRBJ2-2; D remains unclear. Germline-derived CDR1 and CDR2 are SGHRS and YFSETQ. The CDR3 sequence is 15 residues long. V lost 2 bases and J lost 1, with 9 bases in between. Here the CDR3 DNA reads TGCGCCAGCAGCTTCTACGGGCTGAACACCGGGGAGCTGTTTTTT. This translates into CASSFYGLNTGELFF.

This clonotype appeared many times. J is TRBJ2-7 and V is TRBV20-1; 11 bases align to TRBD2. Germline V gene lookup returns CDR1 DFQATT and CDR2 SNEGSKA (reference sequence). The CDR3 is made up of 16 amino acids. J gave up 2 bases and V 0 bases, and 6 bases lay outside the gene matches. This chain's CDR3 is CSARDPSSGRAYEQYF. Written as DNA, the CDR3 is TGCAGTGCTAGAGACCCGAGTAGCGGGAGGGCCTACGAGCAGTACTTC.

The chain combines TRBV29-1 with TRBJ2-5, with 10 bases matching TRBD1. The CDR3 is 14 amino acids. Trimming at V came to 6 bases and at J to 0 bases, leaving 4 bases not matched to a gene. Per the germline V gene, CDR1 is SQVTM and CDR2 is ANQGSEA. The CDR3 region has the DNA TGCAGCGTGCGGACAGGGGGATACCAAGAGACCCAGTACTTC. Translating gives CSVRTGGYQETQYF.